This paragraph reports one T cell receptor (beta chain). Its antigen is undetermined. The sample comes from a study of cytomegalovirus exposure and HLA in healthy donors. General study findings and limits: Overall, roughly 150 TCR beta chains were annotated as cytomegalovirus-associated.

V shed 0 bases and J shed 4 bases, with 5 bases lying between them. CDR1 and CDR2 (germline): SGHRS, YFSETQ. The CDR3 loop spans 13 amino acids. It was with 60 Vbeta and 13 Jbeta primers that the PCR ran. Libraries were prepared by immunoSEQ multiplex PCR; TCRdb keeps only in-frame clonotypes and omits some of them. The sample shows some 190,000 clones, 65% to 85% of them seen only once. Sequenced: PBMCs. The clonotype comes from a man aged 40-55 years in good health and CMV-seropositive. The V and J genes are TRBV5-1 and TRBJ1-3; D not certain. The CDR3: CASSLDIGNTIYF. The CDR3, as DNA: TGCGCCAGCAGCTTGGACATAGGAAACACCATATATTTT.